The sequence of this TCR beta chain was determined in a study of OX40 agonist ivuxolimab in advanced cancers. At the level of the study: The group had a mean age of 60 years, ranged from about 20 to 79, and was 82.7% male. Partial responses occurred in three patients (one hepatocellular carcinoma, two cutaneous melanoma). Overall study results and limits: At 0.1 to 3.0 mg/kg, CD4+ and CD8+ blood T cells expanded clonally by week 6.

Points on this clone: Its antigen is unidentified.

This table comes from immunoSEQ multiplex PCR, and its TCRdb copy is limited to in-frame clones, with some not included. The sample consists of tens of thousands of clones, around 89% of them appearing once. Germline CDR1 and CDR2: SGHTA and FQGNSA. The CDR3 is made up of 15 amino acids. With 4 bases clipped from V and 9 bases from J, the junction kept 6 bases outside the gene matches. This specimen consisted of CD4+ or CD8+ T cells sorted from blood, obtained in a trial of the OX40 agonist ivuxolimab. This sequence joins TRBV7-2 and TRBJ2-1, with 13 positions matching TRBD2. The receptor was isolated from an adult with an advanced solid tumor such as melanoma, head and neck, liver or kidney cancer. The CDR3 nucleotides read TGTGCCAGCAGCTCCGGGACTAGCGGGAAAACTGAGCAGTTCTTC. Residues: CASSSGTSGKTEQFF.